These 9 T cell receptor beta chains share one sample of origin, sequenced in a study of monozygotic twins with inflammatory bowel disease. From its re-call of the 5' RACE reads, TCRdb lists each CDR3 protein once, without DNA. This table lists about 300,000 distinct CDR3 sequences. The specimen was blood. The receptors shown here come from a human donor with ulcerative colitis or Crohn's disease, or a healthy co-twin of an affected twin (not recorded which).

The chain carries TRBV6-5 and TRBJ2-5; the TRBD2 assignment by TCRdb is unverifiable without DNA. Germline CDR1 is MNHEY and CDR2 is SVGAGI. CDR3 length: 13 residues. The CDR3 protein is CASNRLGQETQYF.

CDR3 amino acids: CASSPRGTPENIQYF. The genes are TRBV7-9 and TRBJ2-4; lacking DNA, the TRBD1 call made by TCRdb goes unchecked. The germline V gene encodes CDR1 SEHNR and CDR2 FQNEAQ (reference sequence). This CDR3 spans 15 amino acids.

The CDR3: CASRRTGRNQPQHF. The chain employs TRBV6-1 and TRBJ1-5; with no DNA, the TCRdb D assignment of TRBD1 cannot be verified. CDR3 length: 14 residues. Germline lookup yields CDR1 MNHNS and CDR2 SASEGT.

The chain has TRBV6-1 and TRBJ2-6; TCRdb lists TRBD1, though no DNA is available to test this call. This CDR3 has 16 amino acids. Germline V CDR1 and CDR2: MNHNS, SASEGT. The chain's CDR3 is CASIQRQGPGANVLTF.

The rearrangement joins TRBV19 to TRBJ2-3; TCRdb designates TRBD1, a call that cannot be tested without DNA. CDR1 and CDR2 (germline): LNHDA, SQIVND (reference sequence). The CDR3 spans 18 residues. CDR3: CASRKTGSRRFNTDTQYF.

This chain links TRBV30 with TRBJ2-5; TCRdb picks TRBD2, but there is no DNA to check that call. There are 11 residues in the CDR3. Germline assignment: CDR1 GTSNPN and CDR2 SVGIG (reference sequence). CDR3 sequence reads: CAWSVGPTQYF.

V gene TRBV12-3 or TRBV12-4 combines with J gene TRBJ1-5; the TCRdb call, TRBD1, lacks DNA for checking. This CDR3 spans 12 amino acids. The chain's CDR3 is CASSLPGQPQHF.

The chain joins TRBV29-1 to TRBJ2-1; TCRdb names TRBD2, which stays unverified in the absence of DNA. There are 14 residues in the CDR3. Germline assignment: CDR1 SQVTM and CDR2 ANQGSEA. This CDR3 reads CSAVAGGSYNEQFF.

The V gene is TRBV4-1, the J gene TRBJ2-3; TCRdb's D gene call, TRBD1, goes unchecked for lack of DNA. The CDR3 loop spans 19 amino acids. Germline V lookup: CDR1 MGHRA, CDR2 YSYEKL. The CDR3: CASSQSPPGTRFSTDTQYF.